This is a list of T cell receptor beta chains from one sample in a study of OX40 agonist ivuxolimab in advanced cancers. Assay used: immunoSEQ multiplex PCR; TCRdb lists only in-frame clones, some missing. The sample carries 90,000 or so clones, about 83% recorded once. Sample: CD4+ or CD8+ T cells sorted from blood, taken in a trial of the OX40 agonist ivuxolimab. The receptors come from an adult with an advanced solid tumor such as melanoma, head and neck, liver or kidney cancer. CDR3s include the opening cysteine and the closing phenylalanine or tryptophan. The order of the fields is clone size, J gene, V gene, D gene, CDR3 DNA, CDR3 protein. D genes are given only for firm matches. Size values are once, few and many counts, or a class for expanded clones, and some rows have none.

.	TRBJ2-5	TRBV5-1	.	TGCGCCAGCAGTCGGGACGTGGAGACCCAGTACTTC	CASSRDVETQYF
.	TRBJ2-5	TRBV7-8	TRBD1	TGTGCCAGCAGCTCTAAGACAGGGTGGCAAGAGACCCAGTACTTC	CASSSKTGWQETQYF
few	TRBJ2-7	TRBV12-2	.	TGTGCAAGTCGCTTCGTTGGCGGCGGGCCCTACGAGCAGTACTTC	CASRFVGGGPYEQYF
.	TRBJ1-1	TRBV19	.	TGTGCCAGTAGCCCCGGGGGAGGGGCGAACACTGAAGCTTTCTTT	CASSPGGGANTEAFF
.	TRBJ2-1	TRBV6-5	.	TGTGCCAGCAGTTACGGGGCTAACAATGAGCAGTTCTTC	CASSYGANNEQFF
.	TRBJ1-4	TRBV7-9	.	TGTGCCAGCAGCCCTCGGGCTTCAACTAATGAAAAACTGTTTTTT	CASSPRASTNEKLFF
.	TRBJ2-7	TRBV6-5	.	TGTGCCAGCAGTTACTCGATTTCCTACGAGCAGTACTTC	CASSYSISYEQYF
.	TRBJ2-2	TRBV6-1	.	TGTGCCAGCATCCGGGACTGGAACACCGGGGAGCTGTTTTTT	CASIRDWNTGELFF
.	TRBJ2-1	TRBV27	.	TGTGCCAGCAGTTTTCAGAAGGGACGCTACAATGAGCAGTTCTTC	CASSFQKGRYNEQFF
.	TRBJ2-5	TRBV9	.	TGTGCCAGCAGCGTAACCACCAGAGAGACCCAGTACTTC	CASSVTTRETQYF
few	TRBJ1-1	TRBV11-2	.	TGTGCCAGCAGCTTACTTCAGAAGAACACTGAAGCTTTCTTT	CASSLLQKNTEAFF
.	TRBJ2-7	TRBV11-2	.	TGTGCCAGCCTGGGAGGTAGCGGCTACGAGCAGTACTTC	CASLGGSGYEQYF
.	TRBJ2-5	TRBV5-1	.	TGCGCCAGCAGCTTGGTGACTTCAGCCAAGAGGACCCAGTACTTC	CASSLVTSAKRTQYF
.	TRBJ2-2	TRBV6-6	TRBD1	TGTGCCAGCAGTTTTGAGGGGGCGCAGACCGGGGAGCTGTTTTTT	CASSFEGAQTGELFF
.	TRBJ1-1	TRBV9	.	TGTGCCAGCAGCGTAGACGGGGACCGGAGGACTGAAGCTTTCTTT	CASSVDGDRRTEAFF
.	TRBJ2-5	TRBV27	.	TGTGCCAGCAGTGTACACAGGAGGGTCCAAGAGACCCAGTACTTC	CASSVHRRVQETQYF
.	TRBJ2-2	TRBV5-6	.	TGTGCCAGCAGCTTCCGCTTGAGCGGTCAAAACACCGGGGAGCTGTTTTTT	CASSFRLSGQNTGELFF
.	TRBJ2-1	TRBV19	TRBD1	TGTGCCAGTAGTATAGGACCCCCGACAGGGGCCTACAATGAGCAGTTCTTC	CASSIGPPTGAYNEQFF
.	TRBJ1-2	TRBV18	TRBD1	TGTGCCAGCTCACCCGGACAGGGGGAGGATGGCTACACCTTC	CASSPGQGEDGYTF
.	TRBJ2-7	TRBV7-3	TRBD2	TGTGCCAGCAGCTTATATTCTAGCGGGGGATACGAGCAGTACTTC	CASSLYSSGGYEQYF
.	TRBJ2-1	TRBV9	TRBD1	TGTGCCAGCAGCGTAGTAGGACAGGGTGGCAATGAGCAGTTCTTC	CASSVVGQGGNEQFF
once	TRBJ1-6	TRBV19	.	TGTGCCAGCAAGGGCTCCCTTAGGGGTTCACCCCTCCACTTT	CASKGSLRGSPLHF
.	TRBJ1-1	TRBV30	.	TGTGCCTGGAAGGCAGGGGACACTGAAGCTTTCTTT	CAWKAGDTEAFF
few	TRBJ2-5	TRBV18	TRBD1	TGTGCCAGCTCACCATCCCGGACAGGGGTGTGGGAGACCCAGTACTTC	CASSPSRTGVWETQYF
.	TRBJ2-3	TRBV19	TRBD2	TGTGCCAGTAGCCCCCGGACTAGCGGTAGCACAGATACGCAGTATTTT	CASSPRTSGSTDTQYF
.	TRBJ2-3	TRBV6-5	TRBD1	TGTGCCAGCAGTTCTTGGGACAGGGGCACAGATACGCAGTATTTT	CASSSWDRGTDTQYF
.	TRBJ2-3	TRBV18	TRBD2	TGTGCCAGCTCACCTCCCGGGGCGGGAGAAGCGGCAGATACGCAGTATTTT	CASSPPGAGEAADTQYF
once	TRBJ2-3	TRBV7-8	.	TGTGCCAGCAGCCGGGGATTAGATACGCAGTATTTT	CASSRGLDTQYF
.	TRBJ2-6	TRBV7-6	TRBD1	TGTGCCAGCAGCTTAACAGGGGCCGGGGCCAACGTCCTGACTTTC	CASSLTGAGANVLTF
once	TRBJ1-2	TRBV19	.	TGTGCCAGTAGTCGACAGGTTAACTATGGCTACACCTTC	CASSRQVNYGYTF
.	TRBJ2-7	TRBV5-5	TRBD2	TGTGCCAGCAGCTTGGCCCTAGGGACTAGCGGGAAGGGCGACTTC	CASSLALGTSGKGDF
.	TRBJ2-2	TRBV6-5	TRBD1	TGTGCCAGCAGCAGGGGGAACACCGGGACCGGGGAGCTGTTTTTT	CASSRGNTGTGELFF
few	TRBJ1-1	TRBV2	.	TGTGCCAGCAGCCAGACAAGGATGAACACTGAAGCTTTCTTT	CASSQTRMNTEAFF